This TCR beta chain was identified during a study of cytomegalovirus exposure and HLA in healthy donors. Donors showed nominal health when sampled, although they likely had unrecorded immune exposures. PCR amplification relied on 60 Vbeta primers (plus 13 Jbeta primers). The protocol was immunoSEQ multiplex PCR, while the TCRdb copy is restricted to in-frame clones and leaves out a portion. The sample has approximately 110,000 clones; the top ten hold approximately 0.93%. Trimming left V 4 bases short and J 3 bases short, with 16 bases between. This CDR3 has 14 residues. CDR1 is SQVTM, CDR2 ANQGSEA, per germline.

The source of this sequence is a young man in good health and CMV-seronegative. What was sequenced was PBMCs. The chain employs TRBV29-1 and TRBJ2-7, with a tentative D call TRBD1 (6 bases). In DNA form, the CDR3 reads TGCAGCGTTGGCGAAAGGCGACAGGACTACGAGCAGTACTTC. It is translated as CSVGERRQDYEQYF.